This TCR beta chain comes out of a study of T-cell reconstitution after alpha-beta-depleted transplantation in children. Researchers prepared the TCRbeta library using unique molecular identifiers, the study reports. One entry per CDR3 protein results from TCRdb running MiXCR on the PCR reads. In the table there are around 500,000 distinct CDR3 sequences, about an eighth of which are singletons. Germline CDR1 GTSNPN, CDR2 SVGIG (reference sequence). V gave up 0 bases and J gave up 7 bases, with 12 bases separating them. The CDR3 runs to 13 residues. The chain recombines TRBV30 with TRBJ1-1, with D perhaps TRBD1 (6 bases). The sequence derives from a human donor who donated a stem cell graft to a child with combined immunodeficiency. The specimen was PBMCs from the stem cell graft donor, collected from the stem cell graft. The CDR3: CAWSVRLTGEAFF. In nucleotides, the CDR3 is TGTGCCTGGAGTGTACGCCTGACAGGTGAAGCTTTCTTT.